Listed below are T cell receptor beta chains from one sample, sequenced in a study of T cells in Graves' hyperthyroidism and ophthalmopathy. Via MiXCR, TCRdb re-called the multiplex PCR reads, giving one row per CDR3 protein. The sample has about 560,000 distinct CDR3 sequences, approximately 16% seen once. The sequencing sample was made of blood. Source of these receptors: a young woman with Graves' hyperthyroidism. Both conserved end residues are part of each CDR3. The D gene is left open where the match is weak. Size tells how often a clone was seen (once, few, many) or the class of an expanded clone, and some rows leave it out.

d_gene: TRBD1; j_gene: TRBJ1-2; abundance: few; v_gene: TRBV29-1; CDR3nt: TGCAGCGTCCCGACAGGGGGCAATGGCTACACCTTC; CDR3aa: CSVPTGGNGYTF
d_gene: -; j_gene: TRBJ2-5; abundance: few; v_gene: TRBV7-9; CDR3nt: TGTGCCAGCAGCGGGGGGGCGGGGGACGGAGAGACCCAGTACTTC; CDR3aa: CASSGGAGDGETQYF
d_gene: TRBD1; j_gene: TRBJ1-2; abundance: many; v_gene: TRBV20-1; CDR3nt: TGCAGTTTAACGAGGACGGGACAGGGGGATGGCTACACCTTC; CDR3aa: CSLTRTGQGDGYTF
d_gene: -; j_gene: TRBJ2-1; abundance: -; v_gene: TRBV7-2; CDR3nt: TGTGCCAGCAGCCCAAGCGTAGCGGAGGCCGGGACCAATGAGCAGTTCTTC; CDR3aa: CASSPSVAEAGTNEQFF
d_gene: TRBD2; j_gene: TRBJ2-3; abundance: -; v_gene: TRBV6-1; CDR3nt: TGTGCCAGCAGGGGGACTAGCGGGAGGTCGGGCACAGATACGCAGTATTTT; CDR3aa: CASRGTSGRSGTDTQYF
d_gene: -; j_gene: TRBJ2-2; abundance: -; v_gene: TRBV29-1; CDR3nt: TGCAGCGTTCAACGTGGAAACACCGGGGAGCTGTTTTTT; CDR3aa: CSVQRGNTGELFF
d_gene: -; j_gene: TRBJ2-1; abundance: few; v_gene: TRBV6-1; CDR3nt: TGTGCCAGCAGTGCCCCCCCAGGGGGGAATAATGAGCAGTTCTTC; CDR3aa: CASSAPPGGNNEQFF
d_gene: TRBD2; j_gene: TRBJ2-2; abundance: -; v_gene: TRBV20-1; CDR3nt: TGCAGTGCTAGGGCTAGCGGGGGTATCACCGGGGAGCTGTTTTTT; CDR3aa: CSARASGGITGELFF
d_gene: -; j_gene: TRBJ2-5; abundance: -; v_gene: TRBV28; CDR3nt: TGTGCCAGCGGTAACACAAGGCGGTGGGAGTACTTC; CDR3aa: CASGNTRRWEYF
d_gene: TRBD1; j_gene: TRBJ1-1; abundance: -; v_gene: TRBV6-1; CDR3nt: TGTACCAGCAGTGACAGGGGAGACACTGAAGCTTTCTTT; CDR3aa: CTSSDRGDTEAFF
d_gene: -; j_gene: TRBJ2-7; abundance: many; v_gene: TRBV10-3; CDR3nt: TGTGCCATCAGTGGCCCATTAGCCTCCGGGCAGTACTTC; CDR3aa: CAISGPLASGQYF
d_gene: -; j_gene: TRBJ2-1; abundance: few; v_gene: TRBV6-9; CDR3nt: TGTGCCAGCAGTTACTCAATATTACACTCCTACAATGAGCAGTTCTTC; CDR3aa: CASSYSILHSYNEQFF
d_gene: -; j_gene: TRBJ1-2; abundance: many; v_gene: TRBV3-1; CDR3nt: TGTGCCAGCAGCCTCGGACTCGAAGCCTATGGCTACACCTTC; CDR3aa: CASSLGLEAYGYTF
d_gene: TRBD1; j_gene: TRBJ1-2; abundance: -; v_gene: TRBV5-1; CDR3nt: TGCGCCAGCAGCTTGGCCGACAGGGATGGCTACACCTTC; CDR3aa: CASSLADRDGYTF
d_gene: -; j_gene: TRBJ2-3; abundance: -; v_gene: TRBV7-9; CDR3nt: TGTGCCAGCAGCTTATGGACAGCTAGCACAGATACGCAGTATTTT; CDR3aa: CASSLWTASTDTQYF
d_gene: -; j_gene: TRBJ1-4; abundance: once; v_gene: TRBV7-8; CDR3nt: TGTGCCAGCAGCCGCCTCGAGGGTGAAAAACTGTTTTTT; CDR3aa: CASSRLEGEKLFF
d_gene: TRBD1; j_gene: TRBJ2-1; abundance: -; v_gene: TRBV4-1; CDR3nt: TGCGCCAGCGCTGGGGGACAGGGCACCTACAATGAGCAGTTCTTC; CDR3aa: CASAGGQGTYNEQFF
d_gene: TRBD1; j_gene: TRBJ2-7; abundance: many; v_gene: TRBV6-1; CDR3nt: TGTGCCAGCACCCTGACAGGGCACTACGAGCAGTACTTC; CDR3aa: CASTLTGHYEQYF
d_gene: -; j_gene: TRBJ2-7; abundance: -; v_gene: TRBV4-2; CDR3nt: TGTGCCAGCAGCCAAGGGCGGGACGGCTCCTACGAGCAGTACTTC; CDR3aa: CASSQGRDGSYEQYF
d_gene: -; j_gene: TRBJ2-7; abundance: few; v_gene: TRBV5-1; CDR3nt: TGCGCCAGCAGCTTTACTACTACCTACGAGCAGTACTTC; CDR3aa: CASSFTTTYEQYF
d_gene: -; j_gene: TRBJ2-7; abundance: few; v_gene: TRBV20-1; CDR3nt: TGCAGTGCTAGAGATCATAGGCCCGACTCCTACGAGCAGTACTTC; CDR3aa: CSARDHRPDSYEQYF
d_gene: -; j_gene: TRBJ2-5; abundance: many; v_gene: TRBV20-1; CDR3nt: TGCAGTGCTCTGGGTTTTGAAGAGACCCAGTACTTC; CDR3aa: CSALGFEETQYF
d_gene: -; j_gene: TRBJ1-2; abundance: many; v_gene: TRBV5-4; CDR3nt: TGTGCCAGCAGCTTGGAGGGAGAGCCCTATGGCTACACCTTC; CDR3aa: CASSLEGEPYGYTF
d_gene: TRBD2; j_gene: TRBJ2-5; abundance: few; v_gene: TRBV19; CDR3nt: TGTGCCAGTAGTTCTCGGACTAGCGGGGGAACCCAAGAGACCCAGTACTTC; CDR3aa: CASSSRTSGGTQETQYF
d_gene: -; j_gene: TRBJ2-7; abundance: many; v_gene: TRBV6-5; CDR3nt: TGTGCCAGCAGTTACCCGAAGAACAGCTTAACTGAGCAGTACTTC; CDR3aa: CASSYPKNSLTEQYF
d_gene: -; j_gene: TRBJ2-7; abundance: many; v_gene: TRBV11-2; CDR3nt: TGTGCCAGCAGCTTAGATTTTTTTCGGGCAGGGACTTCCTACGAGCAGTACTTC; CDR3aa: CASSLDFFRAGTSYEQYF
d_gene: -; j_gene: TRBJ2-3; abundance: -; v_gene: TRBV6-2/TRBV6-3; CDR3nt: TGTGCCAGCAGGGACTACTACACAGATACGCAGTATTTT; CDR3aa: CASRDYYTDTQYF
d_gene: -; j_gene: TRBJ2-4; abundance: few; v_gene: TRBV4-1; CDR3nt: TGCGCCAGCAGGGCAGGGGACGGTACCAAAAACATTCAGTACTTC; CDR3aa: CASRAGDGTKNIQYF
d_gene: -; j_gene: TRBJ2-1; abundance: -; v_gene: TRBV29-1; CDR3nt: TGCAGCGTTGAGGACCCTGGGGGGTACAATGAGCAGTTCTTC; CDR3aa: CSVEDPGGYNEQFF
d_gene: -; j_gene: TRBJ2-2; abundance: few; v_gene: TRBV4-2; CDR3nt: TGTGCCAGCAGCCAAGATTACACCGGGGAGCTGTTTTTT; CDR3aa: CASSQDYTGELFF
d_gene: -; j_gene: TRBJ2-7; abundance: -; v_gene: TRBV19; CDR3nt: TGTGCCAGTAGTATAGTTCCGGTCGGGCCTCCACCCTACGAGCAGTACTTC; CDR3aa: CASSIVPVGPPPYEQYF
d_gene: -; j_gene: TRBJ1-4; abundance: -; v_gene: TRBV19; CDR3nt: TGTGCCAGTAGTATTATCTATTTGGGACGGCTGGTAGATGAAAAACTGTTTTTT; CDR3aa: CASSIIYLGRLVDEKLFF
d_gene: -; j_gene: TRBJ2-1; abundance: few; v_gene: TRBV6-1; CDR3nt: TGTGCCAGCAGTGTAGTAAAGTCCCATGAGCAGTTCTTC; CDR3aa: CASSVVKSHEQFF
d_gene: -; j_gene: TRBJ2-3; abundance: -; v_gene: TRBV19; CDR3nt: TGTGCCAGTAGTATACAGCTCACAGATACGCAGTATTTT; CDR3aa: CASSIQLTDTQYF
d_gene: -; j_gene: TRBJ1-3; abundance: -; v_gene: TRBV29-1; CDR3nt: TGCAGCGTTGAAGATCCCGGGGCTGGAAACACCATATATTTT; CDR3aa: CSVEDPGAGNTIYF
d_gene: -; j_gene: TRBJ2-5; abundance: -; v_gene: TRBV2; CDR3nt: TGTGCCAGCAACTTCGAGGGTCGGGTCCAAGAGACCCAGTACTTC; CDR3aa: CASNFEGRVQETQYF
d_gene: -; j_gene: TRBJ2-1; abundance: -; v_gene: TRBV7-2; CDR3nt: TGTGCCAGCAGTTTTAGAGGGACAACCGTCTTCTTC; CDR3aa: CASSFRGTTVFF
d_gene: -; j_gene: TRBJ1-2; abundance: -; v_gene: TRBV28; CDR3nt: TGTGCCAGCAGTCCCCCCGCTAACTATGGCTACACCTTC; CDR3aa: CASSPPANYGYTF
d_gene: TRBD1; j_gene: TRBJ1-5; abundance: few; v_gene: TRBV4-1; CDR3nt: TGCGCCAGCAGCCCGGACAGGGCTTCTCAGCCCCAGCATTTT; CDR3aa: CASSPDRASQPQHF
d_gene: -; j_gene: TRBJ1-2; abundance: many; v_gene: TRBV4-3; CDR3nt: TGCGCCAGCAGCCAAGATCTGACCAGGGCTAGAGGCTACACCTTC; CDR3aa: CASSQDLTRARGYTF
d_gene: TRBD2; j_gene: TRBJ2-5; abundance: many; v_gene: TRBV20-1; CDR3nt: TGCAGTGCCAAGACTAGCCGGAAGCAAGAGACCCAGTACTTC; CDR3aa: CSAKTSRKQETQYF
d_gene: -; j_gene: TRBJ2-5; abundance: many; v_gene: TRBV7-2; CDR3nt: TGTGCCAGCAGCTCACCCAGCGAGAGGCGGGAGACCCAGTACTTC; CDR3aa: CASSSPSERRETQYF
d_gene: TRBD1; j_gene: TRBJ1-1; abundance: few; v_gene: TRBV5-1; CDR3nt: TGCGCCAGCAGCGCCCGGGACAGGGGACCGGTACTTCCTGAAGCTTTCTTT; CDR3aa: CASSARDRGPVLPEAFF
d_gene: -; j_gene: TRBJ2-3; abundance: few; v_gene: TRBV9; CDR3nt: TGTGCCAGCAGCTTAACGGGGGACCGCTTTAGCACGCAGTATTTT; CDR3aa: CASSLTGDRFSTQYF
d_gene: -; j_gene: TRBJ2-5; abundance: few; v_gene: TRBV10-3; CDR3nt: TGTGCCATCAGTGAGTGGGCCATGGGGGCCCAAGAGACCCAGTACTTC; CDR3aa: CAISEWAMGAQETQYF
d_gene: -; j_gene: TRBJ2-2; abundance: few; v_gene: TRBV7-2; CDR3nt: TGTGCCAACAATGAGGGAGGACGGAGAACCGGGGAGCTGTTTTTT; CDR3aa: CANNEGGRRTGELFF
d_gene: -; j_gene: TRBJ1-1; abundance: many; v_gene: TRBV20-1; CDR3nt: TGCAGTGCTAGAGGAGGGATGAACACTGAAGCTTTCTTT; CDR3aa: CSARGGMNTEAFF
d_gene: -; j_gene: TRBJ2-7; abundance: many; v_gene: TRBV27; CDR3nt: TGTGCCAGCAGCCAATTCACCGCGGGGCCGATGTACGAGCAGTACTTC; CDR3aa: CASSQFTAGPMYEQYF
d_gene: TRBD2; j_gene: TRBJ2-1; abundance: few; v_gene: TRBV20-1; CDR3nt: TGCAGTGCTAGAGGCCCCCCCGGACTAGCGGGAGTCTACAATGAGCAGTTCTTC; CDR3aa: CSARGPPGLAGVYNEQFF
d_gene: -; j_gene: TRBJ2-7; abundance: many; v_gene: TRBV7-2; CDR3nt: TGTGCCAGCAGCTTAATGGGGGCGCAACTCGAGCAGTACTTC; CDR3aa: CASSLMGAQLEQYF
d_gene: TRBD1; j_gene: TRBJ1-1; abundance: few; v_gene: TRBV6-2/TRBV6-3; CDR3nt: TGTGCCAGCAGTTACCCCAAGATTCCGGGACAGAGAGAAGCTTTCTTT; CDR3aa: CASSYPKIPGQREAFF
d_gene: -; j_gene: TRBJ1-1; abundance: few; v_gene: TRBV6-1; CDR3nt: TGTGCCAGCAGTGCCCTCAGGGTCACTGAAGCTTTCTTT; CDR3aa: CASSALRVTEAFF
d_gene: TRBD1; j_gene: TRBJ2-5; abundance: many; v_gene: TRBV6-5; CDR3nt: TGTGCCAGCAGAGCGACAGGGCTCGAGACCCAGTACTTC; CDR3aa: CASRATGLETQYF
d_gene: TRBD1; j_gene: TRBJ1-2; abundance: many; v_gene: TRBV12-5; CDR3nt: TGTGCTAGTGGTTTAGTTCTGCGGACAGGAAACTATGGCTACACCTTC; CDR3aa: CASGLVLRTGNYGYTF
d_gene: -; j_gene: TRBJ2-2; abundance: -; v_gene: TRBV4-3; CDR3nt: TGCGCCAGCAGCCAAGGACTAGCGAACACCGGGGAGCTGTTTTTT; CDR3aa: CASSQGLANTGELFF
d_gene: -; j_gene: TRBJ2-5; abundance: -; v_gene: TRBV20-1; CDR3nt: TGCAGTGTACGACAGAGGTACCAAGAGACCCAGTACTTC; CDR3aa: CSVRQRYQETQYF
d_gene: -; j_gene: TRBJ1-1; abundance: -; v_gene: TRBV19; CDR3nt: TGTGCCAGTAGTATAGCCTCTCCGGGACAAAAGAACACTGAAGCTTTCTTT; CDR3aa: CASSIASPGQKNTEAFF